This T cell receptor (beta chain) was sequenced during a study of control samples from healthy donors and cancer patients. Assay used: immunoSEQ multiplex PCR; TCRdb lists only in-frame clones, some missing. The sample carries around 140,000 clones, 80% to 95% recorded once. This CDR3 contains 12 residues. V shed 1 base and J shed 9 bases, with 12 bases lying between them. Germline V gene sequence: CDR1 GTSNPN, CDR2 SVGIG (reference sequence). The sequence was obtained from a man aged 35 to 55 in good health. Sequenced input: blood. The chain recombines TRBV30 with TRBJ2-5; TRBD1 might be the D (5 bases). CDR3 DNA sequence: TGTGCCTGGAGTGGGGGCGAGGTCGCCCAGTACTTC. It encodes CAWSGGEVAQYF.